The rows below give T cell receptor beta chains drawn from one sample of a study of T cell responses to AZD1222 COVID-19 vaccine. Data came from immunoSEQ multiplex PCR; TCRdb stores just in-frame clones and leaves some out. The repertoire includes around 25,000 clones, more than 75% of them detected once, and 30% to 40% sits in the top ten. The input for sequencing was peripheral blood, taken 28 days after the second AZD1222 dose. The source is an adult who received the AZD1222 COVID-19 vaccine. Each CDR3 is given with its conserved first and last residue. Each record gives: V gene, J gene, D gene, clone size, CDR3 protein, CDR3 DNA. D genes are given only for firm matches. Clone size is not always given. Where it is, it says once, few, many or a class for expanded clones.

TRBV6-2/TRBV6-3,TRBJ2-1,TRBD2,.,CASIPGGSGRDEQFF,TGTGCCAGCATCCCCGGGGGTAGCGGGAGAGACGAGCAGTTCTTC
TRBV27,TRBJ1-1,.,.,CASSLYRVNTEAFF,TGTGCCAGCAGTTTATACAGGGTGAACACTGAAGCTTTCTTT
TRBV11-3,TRBJ2-3,.,.,CASSLGGTSTDTQYF,TGTGCCAGCAGCTTGGGCGGTACTAGCACAGATACGCAGTATTTT
TRBV7-9,TRBJ1-6,TRBD1,few,CASSLTGNNSPLHF,TGTGCCAGCAGCTTGACAGGGAATAATTCACCCCTCCACTTT
TRBV24-1,TRBJ1-5,.,.,CATSGIGENQPQHF,TGTGCCACCAGTGGAATCGGGGAGAATCAGCCCCAGCATTTT
TRBV10-1,TRBJ2-7,.,.,CASSRDSSEQYF,TGCGCCAGCAGCCGAGACAGTTCCGAGCAGTACTTC
TRBV30,TRBJ2-7,TRBD1,.,CAWSVTGVNYEQYF,TGTGCCTGGAGTGTAACAGGGGTGAACTACGAGCAGTACTTC
TRBV5-5,TRBJ2-1,TRBD2,medium-sized,CASSAGTSGYNEQFF,TGTGCCAGCAGCGCCGGGACTAGCGGTTACAATGAGCAGTTCTTC
TRBV28,TRBJ2-7,.,once,CASTELVRYEQYF,TGTGCCAGCACTGAGTTGGTTAGGTACGAGCAGTACTTC
TRBV5-1,TRBJ2-4,.,.,CASSLRPQGKNIQYF,TGCGCCAGCAGCTTGCGGCCACAAGGCAAAAACATTCAGTACTTC